These 20 T cell receptor beta chains share one sample of origin, sequenced in a study of T cells after yellow fever vaccination (dated by TCRdb to about 2019). Receptor libraries were prepared by 5' RACE. Sequencing relied on an Illumina HiSeq 2500. TCRdb's own reprocessing of the public reads used fastp at Q25 and MiXCR and kept productive beta chains. Entries are consolidated by CDR3 protein sequence, retaining the most common genes and DNA. The sample data list around 250,000 distinct CDR3 sequences, and 6.9% of these were observed just once. The ten largest make up roughly 0.9% of the sample. The sample's treatment or condition label, decoded: live attenuated yellow fever vaccine strain. The specimen comprised CD4+ T cells sorted from PBMCs, sampled 15 days after the yellow fever booster vaccination. Receptors originate from a man aged 25-45 years who received the YFV17D yellow fever vaccine.

The CDR3 DNA reads TGCAGTGCTAGAGAGGCTGAAGGAAGCACAGATACGCAGTATTTT. Its translation is CSAREAEGSTDTQYF. This rearrangement joins TRBV20-1 to TRBJ2-3; D call uncertain. Germline V CDR1 and CDR2: DFQATT, SNEGSKA (reference sequence). This CDR3 region has 15 residues. The ends were cut back, 0 bases at V and 0 bases at J, with 10 bases in the middle.

The V call is TRBV20-1, the J call TRBJ2-3; 8 nucleotides agree with TRBD2. Germline V CDR1 and CDR2: DFQATT, SNEGSKA (reference sequence). After removal of 6 bases from V and 5 bases from J, the junction contained 10 bases not matched to a gene. This CDR3 contains 14 residues. In DNA, the CDR3 is TGCAGTGCGGTCACTAGCGGCTCCCGAGATACGCAGTATTTT. Its protein is CSAVTSGSRDTQYF.

This clonotype occurred a few times. This chain joins TRBV7-2 and TRBJ2-7; a possible D gene is TRBD2 (5 bases). The CDR3 spans 13 residues. Trimming left V 6 bases short and J 2 bases short, with 11 bases between. Germline V CDR1 and CDR2: SGHTA, FQGNSA. The CDR3 region has the DNA TGTGCCAGCAGACGGACTCCTACCTACGAGCAGTACTTC. This gives the protein CASRRTPTYEQYF.

The CDR3 region is CASSRELVGANVLTF. The CDR3 nucleotides read TGTGCCAGCAGCCGAGAACTAGTAGGGGCCAACGTCCTGACTTTC. The chain is built from TRBV4-2 and TRBJ2-6, with D perhaps TRBD2 (5 bases). The germline gives CDR1 LGHNA, CDR2 YNFKEQ. V was cut by 4 bases and J by 4 bases, with 11 bases left in between. This CDR3 contains 15 residues.

This CDR3 is CASSYSDGEQYF. CDR3 DNA sequence: TGTGCCAGCAGTTACTCTGATGGAGAGCAGTACTTC. The chain uses TRBV6-6 and TRBJ2-7; D remains ambiguous. Germline assignment: CDR1 MNHNY and CDR2 SVGAGI (reference sequence). CDR3 length: 12 residues. V lost 0 bases and J lost 7, with 7 bases in between.

This clonotype was found many times. The chain is built from TRBV27 and TRBJ2-1, with 9 positions matching TRBD2. This CDR3 contains 15 residues. The germline gives CDR1 MNHEY, CDR2 SMNVEV (reference sequence). V lost 5 bases to trimming and J lost 4 bases; unmatched junction nucleotides: 6. CDR3 sequence reads: CASSVLAGGYNEQFF. In nucleotides, the CDR3 is TGTGCCAGCAGTGTGTTGGCGGGGGGGTACAATGAGCAGTTCTTC.

This sequence joins TRBV21-1 and TRBJ2-7. TRBV21-1 constitutes a pseudogene. The CDR3 covers 14 residues. The CDR3 loop reads CASSKEGRNYERYF. The CDR3, as DNA: TGTGCCAGCAGCAAAGAAGGCCGTAACTACGAGCGGTACTTC.

The chain combines TRBV7-2 with TRBJ1-5, with D possibly being TRBD1 (6 bases). Germline values: CDR1 SGHTA, CDR2 FQGNSA. This CDR3 has 13 amino acids. The V end lost 5 bases, the J end lost 9 bases, and 14 bases lay between the germline ends. This CDR3 reads CASSTDRQAPQHF. CDR3 bases: TGTGCCAGCAGCACCGACAGGCAAGCGCCCCAGCATTTT. Drawing the rest from reference TRBV7-2 and TRBJ1-5, the complete variable domain is GAGVSQSPSNKVTEKGKDVELRCDPISGHTALYWYRQSLGQGLEFLIYFQGNSAPDKSGLPSDRFSAERTGGSVSTLTIQRTQQEDSAVYLCASSTDRQAPQHFGDGTRLSIL.

In this sample, this clonotype turned up many times. The rearrangement joins TRBV9 to TRBJ2-3; 12 bases line up with TRBD1. Trimming at V came to 2 bases and at J to 9 bases, leaving 4 bases not matched to a gene. The CDR3 extends over 14 amino acids. The germline V gene encodes CDR1 SGDLS and CDR2 YYNGEE. This chain's CDR3 is CASSVGQGAETQYF. The CDR3 DNA reads as TGTGCCAGCAGCGTGGGACAGGGGGCGGAAACGCAGTATTTT.

The V call is TRBV4-3, the J call TRBJ2-3, with a tentative D call TRBD2 (7 bases). The ends were cut back, 0 bases at V and 9 bases at J, with 10 bases in the middle. The CDR3 is 13 residues long. The V gene's germline CDR1 is LGHNA and CDR2 YSLEER. The CDR3 DNA reads TGCGCCAGCAGCCAAGAGAAGGGGGGGACGCAGTATTTT. It translates to CASSQEKGGTQYF.

This clonotype was detected many times. The genes are TRBV25-1 and TRBJ2-1, with 8 nucleotides matching TRBD1. V dropped 7 bases and J dropped 1; count of bases not matched to a gene: 9. The CDR3 is 16 amino acids. Germline lookup yields CDR1 MGHDK and CDR2 SYGVNS. The CDR3 reads CASISTGGGSYNEQFF. DNA for the CDR3: TGTGCCAGCATCTCAACAGGGGGAGGATCCTACAATGAGCAGTTCTTC. The full variable domain, rest sourced from reference TRBV25-1 and TRBJ2-1, is EADIYQTPRYLVIGTGKKITLECSQTMGHDKMYWYQQDPGMELHLIHYSYGVNSTEKGDLSSESTVSRIRTEHFPLTLESARPSHTSQYLCASISTGGGSYNEQFFGPGTRLTVL.

The chain employs TRBV19 and TRBJ2-2; maybe TRBD1 (5 bases). V lost 2 bases and J 5 bases, leaving 9 bases between the germline ends. Germline V gives CDR1 LNHDA, CDR2 SQIVND (reference sequence). The CDR3 spans 14 residues. For the CDR3, the DNA is TGTGCCAGTAGTATAATCCAGGGAACCGGGGAGCTGTTTTTT. It specifies CASSIIQGTGELFF.

This clonotype was seen at least ten times. The V call is TRBV28, the J call TRBJ2-4, with 9 bases fitting TRBD1. Germline assignment: CDR1 MDHEN and CDR2 SYDVKM. Trimming cost V 3 bases and J 4 bases; bases outside gene matches: 4. This CDR3 has 15 residues. CDR3 DNA: TGTGCCAGCAGTTTGTCGGACAGGGGAAAAAACATTCAGTACTTC. Residues: CASSLSDRGKNIQYF.

This clonotype came up many times. This chain joins TRBV28 and TRBJ2-6; TRBD2 aligns across 14 bases. V was pared by 4 bases and J by 2 bases, with 7 bases of the junction left unmatched. The CDR3 contains 19 residues. Germline V lookup: CDR1 MDHEN, CDR2 SYDVKM. CDR3 sequence: CASSSGTSGRVAGANVLTF. The CDR3 nucleotides are TGTGCCAGCAGTTCCGGGACTAGCGGGAGAGTAGCTGGGGCCAACGTCCTGACTTTC.

This clonotype has at least ten counts. The genes are TRBV27 and TRBJ2-7; the D gene is possibly TRBD2 (5 bases). The germline CDR1 and CDR2 sequences are MNHEY and SMNVEV (reference sequence). V lost 3 bases to trimming and J lost 1 base, with 16 bases between them. This CDR3 has 16 amino acids. The CDR3 DNA reads TGTGCCAGCAGTTTGGATCCGGGATTCCATTCCTACGAGCAGTACTTC. Translation gives CASSLDPGFHSYEQYF.

This sequence joins TRBV12-3 or TRBV12-4 and TRBJ1-1; D is ambiguous. The V gene lost 6 bases and the J gene lost 1 base, with 9 bases spanning the gap. This CDR3 has 13 residues. Here the CDR3 reads CASSLPPNTEAFF. In DNA, the CDR3 is TGTGCCAGCAGCCTCCCACCGAACACTGAAGCTTTCTTT.

There are a few counts of this clonotype. V gene TRBV5-1 combines with J gene TRBJ2-7; no definite D call. With 6 bases removed from V and 12 bases from J, the gap between germline ends came to 10 bases. Looked up from germline, CDR1 is SGHRS and CDR2 is YFSETQ. The CDR3 covers 9 residues. CDR3 sequence: CASKSKRYF. The CDR3 bases are TGCGCCAGCAAATCGAAACGGTACTTC.

The chain links TRBV29-1 to TRBJ1-1; weak D call: TRBD1 (6 bases). The germline V and J ends were trimmed by 3 bases and 3 bases, with 23 bases remaining between them. This CDR3 comprises 17 residues. Germline V CDR1 and CDR2: SQVTM, ANQGSEA. CDR3 DNA: TGCAGCGTTGACGGGGGCCCAGCAAGAAATCGAGACACTGAAGCTTTCTTT. It is translated as CSVDGGPARNRDTEAFF. The complete variable domain, with remaining parts taken from reference TRBV29-1 and TRBJ1-1, reads SAVISQKPSRDICQRGTSLTIQCQVDSQVTMMFWYRQQPGQSLTLIATANQGSEATYESGFVIDKFPISRPNLTFSTLTVSNMSPEDSSIYLCSVDGGPARNRDTEAFFGQGTRLTVV.

The chain carries TRBV4-3 and TRBJ1-2; 7 bases map to TRBD1. The junction had 5 bases not matched to a gene; V was cut back by 0 bases and J by 4 bases. Germline V gives CDR1 LGHNA, CDR2 YSLEER. This CDR3 has 15 residues. The CDR3 region is CASSQDLGQTYGYTF. The CDR3 nucleotides are TGCGCCAGCAGCCAAGACCTGGGACAGACCTATGGCTACACCTTC.

This clonotype occurred many times. The CDR3 sequence: CASSLEGSRRYEQYF. In nucleotides, the CDR3 is TGTGCCAGCAGCTTGGAGGGCTCGCGACGGTACGAGCAGTACTTC. The chain couples TRBV5-4 to TRBJ2-7; no definite D call. The V end was cut by 0 bases, the J end by 4 bases, with 14 bases between. CDR1 and CDR2 from the germline V gene are SGHNT and YYREEE (reference sequence). The CDR3 consists of 15 residues.